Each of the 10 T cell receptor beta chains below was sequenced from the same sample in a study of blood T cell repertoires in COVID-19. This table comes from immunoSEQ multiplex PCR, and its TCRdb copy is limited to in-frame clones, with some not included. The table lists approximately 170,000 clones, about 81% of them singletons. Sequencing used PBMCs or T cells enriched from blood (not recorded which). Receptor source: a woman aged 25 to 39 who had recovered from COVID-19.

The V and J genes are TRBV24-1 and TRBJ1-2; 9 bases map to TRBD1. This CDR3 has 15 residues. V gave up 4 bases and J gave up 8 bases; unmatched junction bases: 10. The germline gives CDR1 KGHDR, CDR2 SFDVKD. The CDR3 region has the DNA TGTGCCACCAGTGACGGACAGGGGAGAGTACGGGGCTACACCTTC. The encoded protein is CATSDGQGRVRGYTF.

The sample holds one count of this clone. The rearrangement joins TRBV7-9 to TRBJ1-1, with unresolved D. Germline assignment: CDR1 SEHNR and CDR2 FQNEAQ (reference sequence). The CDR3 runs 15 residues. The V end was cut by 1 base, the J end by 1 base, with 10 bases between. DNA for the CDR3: TGTGCCAGCAGCTTAGTTGGCCGGGAGAACACTGAAGCTTTCTTT. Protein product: CASSLVGRENTEAFF.

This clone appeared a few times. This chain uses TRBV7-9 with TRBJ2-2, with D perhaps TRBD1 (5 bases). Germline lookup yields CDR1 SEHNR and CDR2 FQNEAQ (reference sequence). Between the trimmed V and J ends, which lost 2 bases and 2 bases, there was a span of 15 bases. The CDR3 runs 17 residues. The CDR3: CASSLFRGRTNTGELFF. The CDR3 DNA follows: TGTGCCAGCAGCTTATTTAGGGGCCGGACCAACACCGGGGAGCTGTTTTTT.

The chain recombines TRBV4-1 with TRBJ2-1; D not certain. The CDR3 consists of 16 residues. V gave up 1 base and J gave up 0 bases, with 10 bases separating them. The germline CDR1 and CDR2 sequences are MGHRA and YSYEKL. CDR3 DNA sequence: TGCGCCAGCAGCCAAGTCAACTTAGTCTCCTACAATGAGCAGTTCTTC. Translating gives CASSQVNLVSYNEQFF.

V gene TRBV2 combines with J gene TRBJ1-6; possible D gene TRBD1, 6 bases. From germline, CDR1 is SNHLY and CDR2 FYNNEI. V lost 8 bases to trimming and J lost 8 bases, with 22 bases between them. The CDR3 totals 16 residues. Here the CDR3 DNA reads TGTGCCAGCGCACGGGACACCGGGTCATCGGATTCACCCCTCCACTTT. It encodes CASARDTGSSDSPLHF.

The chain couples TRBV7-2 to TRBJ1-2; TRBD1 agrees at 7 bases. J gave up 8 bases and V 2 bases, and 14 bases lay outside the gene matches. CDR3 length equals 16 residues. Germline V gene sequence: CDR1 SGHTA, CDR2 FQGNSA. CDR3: CASSLKFGEQGSGYTF. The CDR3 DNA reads TGTGCCAGCAGCTTAAAGTTTGGGGAACAGGGGTCAGGCTACACCTTC.

In DNA form, the CDR3 reads TGTGCCAGCAGCCCAAGACAGCCGACGAACACTGAAGCTTTCTTT. It translates to CASSPRQPTNTEAFF. This sequence joins TRBV13 and TRBJ1-1; tentatively, D is TRBD1 (5 bases). The V end was cut by 5 bases, the J end by 1 base, with 14 bases between. Germline V gene sequence: CDR1 PRHDT, CDR2 FYEKMQ (reference sequence). The CDR3 is made up of 15 amino acids.

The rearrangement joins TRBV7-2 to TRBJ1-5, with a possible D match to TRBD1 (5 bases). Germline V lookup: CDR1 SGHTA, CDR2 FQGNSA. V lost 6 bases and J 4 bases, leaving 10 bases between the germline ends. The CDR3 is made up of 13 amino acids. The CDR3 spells CASSRQNNQPQHF. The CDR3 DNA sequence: TGTGCCAGCAGTCGACAGAATAATCAGCCCCAGCATTTT.

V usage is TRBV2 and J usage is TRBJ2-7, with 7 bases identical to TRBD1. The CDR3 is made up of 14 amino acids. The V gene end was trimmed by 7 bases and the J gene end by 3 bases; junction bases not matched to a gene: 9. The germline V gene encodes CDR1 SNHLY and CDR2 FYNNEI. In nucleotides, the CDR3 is TGTGCCAGCACCAGAGGGGACAGAGACTACGAGCAGTACTTC. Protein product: CASTRGDRDYEQYF.

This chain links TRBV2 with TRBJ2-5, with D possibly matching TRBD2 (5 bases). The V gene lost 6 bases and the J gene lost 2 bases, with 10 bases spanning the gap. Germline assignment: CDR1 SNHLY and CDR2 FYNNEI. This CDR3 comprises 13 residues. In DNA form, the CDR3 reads TGTGCCAGCAGCCGGCGGGTTCAAGAGACCCAGTACTTC. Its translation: CASSRRVQETQYF.